Following are 7 T cell receptor beta chains from one sample sequenced in a study of T cells expressing NK-cell markers. TCRdb re-called the 5' RACE reads and shows each CDR3 protein once, DNA omitted. This table holds more than 250,000 distinct CDR3 sequences. The sequencing sample was made of blood T cells: a sorted CD56 or NKG2C T cell subset, CD4+ or CD8+ T cells, or bulk PBMC T cells (not recorded which). Receptors were obtained from a man younger than 30 in good health.

The rearrangement uses TRBV29-1 and TRBJ2-1; lacking DNA, the TRBD1 call made by TCRdb goes unchecked. The CDR3 loop spans 19 amino acids. Looked up from germline, CDR1 is SQVTM and CDR2 is ANQGSEA. The CDR3 region is CSVTAGTWGLGVSYNEQFF.

V is TRBV20-1 and J is TRBJ1-2. Per the germline V gene, CDR1 is DFQATT and CDR2 is SNEGSKA (reference sequence). The CDR3 has 13 residues. The chain's CDR3 is CSARVPADYGYTF.

This sequence joins TRBV27 and TRBJ2-3. The V gene's germline CDR1 is MNHEY and CDR2 SMNVEV (reference sequence). CDR3 length: 14 residues. The CDR3: CASSSSSYTDTQYF.

The V gene is TRBV20-1, the J gene TRBJ2-3; TCRdb selects TRBD1, and the lack of DNA leaves this call unchecked. Germline CDR1 reads DFQATT; CDR2 reads SNEGSKA (reference sequence). The CDR3 has 13 residues. The CDR3 region is CSAGRRITDTQYF.

This chain joins TRBV2 and TRBJ1-6. The CDR3 sequence is 11 residues long. From germline, CDR1 is SNHLY and CDR2 FYNNEI. This CDR3 reads CASRTGSPLHF.

This chain joins TRBV6-1 and TRBJ1-2. CDR1 and CDR2 from the germline V gene are MNHNS and SASEGT. This CDR3 has 12 residues. Here the CDR3 reads CASSESGEGYTF.

The genes are TRBV18 and TRBJ2-1; without DNA, the TCRdb call of TRBD2 cannot be checked. Germline V gives CDR1 KGHSH, CDR2 LQKENI. CDR3 length equals 15 residues. The CDR3 sequence: CASSPEREGYNEQFF. Full variable domain (remainder filled in from reference TRBV18 and TRBJ2-1): NAGVMQNPRHLVRRRGQEARLRCSPMKGHSHVYWYRQLPEEGLKFMVYLQKENIIDESGMPKERFSAEFPKEGPSILRIQQVVRGDSAAYFCASSPEREGYNEQFFGPGTRLTVL.